Each of the 11 T cell receptor beta chains below was sequenced from the same sample in a study of shared clonotypes between healthy human individuals. Sequenced by immunoSEQ multiplex PCR; TCRdb stores in-frame clones only, minus some. The top ten hold 0.1% to 0.15% of the sample, which has more than 2 million clones, around 95% seen once. Sequences were obtained from naive CD4+ T cells sorted from blood. The subset here: CD45RA+ positively selected. These receptors originate from a man between 18 and 29 years old in good health.

J is TRBJ1-1 and V is TRBV19; D gene ambiguous. V lost 6 bases to trimming and J lost 1 base, with 12 bases between them. The CDR3 contains 14 residues. CDR1 and CDR2 (germline): LNHDA, SQIVND (reference sequence). CDR3: CASSPAGWNTEAFF. The CDR3 region has the DNA TGTGCCAGTAGCCCTGCGGGTTGGAACACTGAAGCTTTCTTT.

V and J are TRBV6-1 and TRBJ1-6; 7 bases match TRBD1. The CDR3 has 17 amino acids. CDR1 and CDR2 from the germline V gene are MNHNS and SASEGT. Trimming removed 4 bases from V and 12 bases from J; junction bases left unmatched: 18. CDR3 sequence reads: CASSVKRPQGLIRPLHF. CDR3 bases: TGTGCCAGCAGTGTTAAGAGGCCACAGGGGTTAATTCGACCCCTCCACTTT.

The CDR3 DNA is TGTGCCTGGAGGGACAACTGGACCCAGTACTTC. Translating it yields CAWRDNWTQYF. The chain has TRBV30 and TRBJ2-5, with a possible D match to TRBD1 (5 bases). CDR1 is GTSNPN and CDR2 is SVGIG in the germline V gene (reference sequence). The CDR3 has 11 amino acids. The V end was cut by 3 bases, the J end by 7 bases, with 9 bases between.

The rearrangement links TRBV9 to TRBJ1-2, with TRBD1 matching 8 bases. There are 15 residues in the CDR3. Per the germline V gene, CDR1 is SGDLS and CDR2 is YYNGEE. The V and J ends lost 0 bases and 4 bases, in that order; junction bases with no gene match: 5. Here the CDR3 DNA reads TGTGCCAGCAGCGTAGGGACAGGGACTGTCTATGGCTACACCTTC. Residues: CASSVGTGTVYGYTF.

Concerning this clone: A read error may produce the germline difference seen at one junction end. The chain links TRBV6-1 to TRBJ1-5; D remains ambiguous. The germline gives CDR1 MNHNS, CDR2 SASEGT. The CDR3 loop spans 14 amino acids. CDR3 sequence reads: CPQLRAGSNQPQHF. The CDR3 nucleotides read TGCCCCCAGTTGAGGGCAGGCTCAAATCAGCCCCAGCATTTT.

J is TRBJ2-7 and V is TRBV7-2, with D possibly TRBD1 on 5 matching bases. Trimming stripped 3 bases from V and 3 bases from J, with 15 bases between. Germline V CDR1 and CDR2: SGHTA, FQGNSA. This CDR3 has 15 residues. CDR3 residues: CASSFAGISGYEQYF. The DNA for the CDR3 is TGTGCCAGCAGCTTCGCAGGGATTAGTGGCTACGAGCAGTACTTC.

CDR3 sequence (DNA): TGTGCCAGTAGTTATTCCCTAGCGGGATCCCGAGAGACCCAGTACTTC. This translates into CASSYSLAGSRETQYF. The chain has TRBV19 and TRBJ2-5, with 9 bases identical to TRBD2. The CDR3 runs to 16 residues. Trimming at V came to 5 bases and at J to 4 bases, leaving 11 bases not matched to a gene. Germline V gives CDR1 LNHDA, CDR2 SQIVND (reference sequence).

The CDR3 sequence is CASSYDTPNTEAFF. The CDR3 nucleotides are TGCGCCAGCAGCTACGACACACCGAACACTGAAGCTTTCTTT. The chain recombines TRBV5-1 with TRBJ1-1, with no clear D. CDR3 length: 14 amino acids. Deletions cut 3 bases from V and 1 base from J, with 10 bases between. Germline lookup yields CDR1 SGHRS and CDR2 YFSETQ.

The V call is TRBV19, the J call TRBJ2-5; D remains ambiguous. The CDR3 spans 13 residues. Germline assignment: CDR1 LNHDA and CDR2 SQIVND (reference sequence). V lost 3 bases and J 4 bases, leaving 9 bases between the germline ends. The CDR3 spells CASSIPPGETQYF. CDR3 DNA: TGTGCCAGTAGTATTCCGCCCGGAGAGACCCAGTACTTC.

The gene calls are TRBV14 and TRBJ2-3; TRBD2 is a possible D gene (5 bases). Germline assignment: CDR1 SGHDN and CDR2 FVKESK. This CDR3 is 16 amino acids long. With 1 base removed from V and 2 bases from J, the gap between germline ends came to 13 bases. The CDR3 coding sequence is TGTGCCAGCAGCCAAGTCCGCAGCGGATTCACAGATACGCAGTATTTT. This translates into CASSQVRSGFTDTQYF.

The chain combines TRBV30 with TRBJ2-1, with a possible D match to TRBD1 (6 bases). Germline V gene sequence: CDR1 GTSNPN, CDR2 SVGIG (reference sequence). This CDR3 region has 12 residues. Trimming took 3 bases from V and 12 from J, leaving 15 bases between them. CDR3 sequence reads: CAWREDLQGQFF. Here the CDR3 DNA reads TGTGCCTGGAGGGAGGACCTACAGGGGCAGTTCTTC.